These 13 T cell receptor beta chains originate from one sample sequenced in a study of beta chain features in type 1 diabetes. The isolated RNA, all of it, was reverse transcribed, so expressed TCRB transcripts were what got sequenced. TCRdb's copy holds only in-frame clones and misses some; the assay was immunoSEQ multiplex PCR. The repertoire consists of about 330,000 clones, with roughly 9.6% occurring once and the leading ten covering over 0.015%. Sequencing used naive CD4+ T cells from blood. These receptors all come from a woman in her twenties or thirties in good health.

This sequence joins TRBV19 and TRBJ2-5; TRBD2 matches 13 bases. This CDR3 region has 17 residues. The germline V gene encodes CDR1 LNHDA and CDR2 SQIVND (reference sequence). V shed 4 bases, J shed 4 bases, and the junction held 9 bases outside the gene matches. The CDR3 is CASSRNRLAGGLETQYF. The CDR3 coding sequence is TGTGCCAGTAGTAGAAACCGACTAGCGGGAGGATTAGAGACCCAGTACTTC.

V gene TRBV7-9 combines with J gene TRBJ2-3; D perhaps matches TRBD1 (6 bases). CDR3 length: 17 amino acids. Trimming shortened V by 6 bases and J by 1 base, and 20 bases separated the two germline ends. Germline V lookup: CDR1 SEHNR, CDR2 FQNEAQ (reference sequence). The CDR3 reads CASRLEFGAGGTDTQYF. Written as DNA, the CDR3 is TGTGCCAGCAGGCTGGAGTTTGGGGCAGGGGGCACAGATACGCAGTATTTT. Complete variable domain (other parts from reference TRBV7-9 and TRBJ2-3): DTGVSQNPRHKITKRGQNVTFRCDPISEHNRLYWYRQTLGQGPEFLTYFQNEAQLEKSRLLSDRFSAERPKGSFSTLEIQRTEQGDSAMYLCASRLEFGAGGTDTQYFGPGTRLTVL.

The chain is built from TRBV28 and TRBJ1-1, with 8 nucleotides matching TRBD1. CDR1 MDHEN and CDR2 SYDVKM come from the germline V gene. CDR3 length: 15 residues. The trim removed 3 bases at V and 7 bases at J, leaving 10 bases unmatched. The CDR3: CASSFSTGQGGEAFF. The CDR3 DNA sequence: TGTGCCAGCAGTTTCTCTACCGGACAGGGAGGTGAAGCTTTCTTT.

The CDR3, as DNA: TGCGCCAGCAGCCAAGTTTTTAGCGGGATTCAGGGCTCCTACAATGAGCAGTTCTTC. This sequence encodes CASSQVFSGIQGSYNEQFF. The V and J genes are TRBV4-3 and TRBJ2-1; 8 bases are a match to TRBD2. Germline trimming cut 1 base from V and 0 bases from J; bases unmatched to any gene: 11. The CDR3 length is 19 residues. Germline CDR1 reads LGHNA; CDR2 reads YSLEER.

This clone was counted only a few times. The V gene is TRBV5-1, the J gene TRBJ2-7; TRBD2 matches 10 bases. V was pared by 4 bases and J by 4 bases, with 8 bases of the junction left unmatched. There are 15 residues in the CDR3. CDR1 is SGHRS and CDR2 is YFSETQ in the germline V gene. CDR3: CASSLLAGDEYEQYF. The CDR3, as DNA: TGCGCCAGCAGCCTCCTAGCGGGAGATGAGTACGAGCAGTACTTC.

The chain recombines TRBV7-3 with TRBJ2-3; TRBD2 matches 8 bases. Germline CDR1 and CDR2: SGHTA and FQGTGA. This CDR3 contains 17 residues. J gave up 2 bases and V 5 bases, and 12 bases lay outside the gene matches. The CDR3 sequence: CASSLSGLGGATDTQYF. CDR3 coding DNA: TGTGCCAGCAGCCTATCGGGACTAGGGGGTGCCACAGATACGCAGTATTTT. Using reference TRBV7-3 and TRBJ2-3 for the parts outside the CDR3, the full variable domain is GAGVSQTPSNKVTEKGKYVELRCDPISGHTALYWYRQSLGQGPEFLIYFQGTGAADDSGLPNDRFFAVRPEGSVSTLKIQRTERGDSAVYLCASSLSGLGGATDTQYFGPGTRLTVL.

This clone was observed a handful of times. CDR3 nucleotides: TGTGCCAGCAGTCACCTCAGCGGGCTAGGGGCAGATACGCAGTATTTT. Translated: CASSHLSGLGADTQYF. The rearrangement uses TRBV6-6 and TRBJ2-3; TRBD2 might be the D (6 bases). Germline values: CDR1 MNHNY, CDR2 SVGAGI (reference sequence). The CDR3 totals 16 residues. V gave up 5 bases and J gave up 4 bases, with 19 bases separating them.

This chain connects TRBV5-6 to TRBJ2-5; 9 bases match TRBD2. Trimming took 4 bases from V and 4 from J; bases not matched to a gene: 8. This CDR3 contains 15 residues. Germline-derived CDR1 and CDR2 are SGHDT and YYEEEE. In nucleotides, the CDR3 is TGTGCCAGCAGCGGGACTAGCCACGTCGGAGAGACCCAGTACTTC. This translates into CASSGTSHVGETQYF. Combining the CDR3 with reference TRBV5-6 and TRBJ2-5 gives the whole variable domain DAGVTQSPTHLIKTRGQQVTLRCSPKSGHDTVSWYQQALGQGPQFIFQYYEEEERQRGNFPDRFSGHQFPNYSSELNVNALLLGDSALYLCASSGTSHVGETQYFGPGTRLLVL.

A few counts support this clone. The rearrangement joins TRBV30 to TRBJ2-7, with D possibly matching TRBD2 (6 bases). The CDR3 length is 11 residues. Trimming removed 5 bases from V and 9 bases from J, with 14 bases in between. Germline loops: CDR1 GTSNPN, CDR2 SVGIG (reference sequence). The CDR3 spells CAWGTVVGQYF. CDR3 DNA: TGTGCCTGGGGGACTGTGGTTGGGCAGTACTTC.

The genes are TRBV27 and TRBJ2-5; the match to TRBD1 covers 8 bases. This CDR3 region has 15 residues. V was clipped by 3 bases and J by 9 bases; unmatched bases: 12. Germline V CDR1 and CDR2: MNHEY, SMNVEV (reference sequence). The CDR3 region is CASSFPTGDPGPQYF. In DNA, the CDR3 is TGTGCCAGCAGTTTCCCGACAGGGGACCCGGGGCCCCAGTACTTC.

The rearrangement links TRBV19 to TRBJ2-1, with TRBD2 identical over 11 bases. CDR3 length equals 14 residues. With V trimmed by 5 bases and J by 5 bases, 2 bases remained unmatched. CDR1 is LNHDA, CDR2 SQIVND, per germline (reference sequence). The CDR3 region is CASSPTSGNNEQFF. In nucleotides, the CDR3 is TGTGCCAGTAGTCCGACTAGCGGGAACAATGAGCAGTTCTTC.

The chain combines TRBV5-4 with TRBJ1-5; 7 bases fit TRBD1. CDR3 length equals 17 residues. The V and J ends lost 4 bases and 2 bases, in that order; junction bases with no gene match: 12. The germline V gene encodes CDR1 SGHNT and CDR2 YYREEE (reference sequence). The DNA of the CDR3 is TGTGCCAGCAGCGAAGGACAGGACGGGTTAGGCAATCAGCCCCAGCATTTT. Protein: CASSEGQDGLGNQPQHF.

This clone has only a few counts. The chain couples TRBV18 to TRBJ2-7; 9 nucleotides line up with TRBD2. Unmatched junction bases numbered 8, after V lost 3 bases and J lost 5 bases. Looked up from germline, CDR1 is KGHSH and CDR2 is LQKENI. This CDR3 has 15 amino acids. The CDR3 coding sequence is TGTGCCAGCTCACCGGGGACGATAGCGGGAGACGAGCAGTACTTC. Its translation is CASSPGTIAGDEQYF.